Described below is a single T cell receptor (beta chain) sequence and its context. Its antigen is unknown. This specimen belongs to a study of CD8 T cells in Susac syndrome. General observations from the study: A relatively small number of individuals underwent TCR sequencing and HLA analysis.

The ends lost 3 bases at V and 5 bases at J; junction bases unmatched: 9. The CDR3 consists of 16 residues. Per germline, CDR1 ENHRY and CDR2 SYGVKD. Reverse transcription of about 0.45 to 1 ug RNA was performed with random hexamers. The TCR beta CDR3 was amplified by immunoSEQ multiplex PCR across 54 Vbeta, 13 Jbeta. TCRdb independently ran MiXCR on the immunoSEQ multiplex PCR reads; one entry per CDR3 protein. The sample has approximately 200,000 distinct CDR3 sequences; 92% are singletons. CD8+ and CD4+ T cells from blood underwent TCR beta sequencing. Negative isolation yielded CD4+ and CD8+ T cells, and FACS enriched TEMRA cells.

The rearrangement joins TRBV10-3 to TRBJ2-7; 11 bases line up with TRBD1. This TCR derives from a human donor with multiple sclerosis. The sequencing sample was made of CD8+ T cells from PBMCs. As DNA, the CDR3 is TGTGCCATCAGTGAATCTCGGGGGACAGGGGGTCACGAGCAGTACTTC. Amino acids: CAISESRGTGGHEQYF.